This TCR beta chain was observed in a study of T cell repertoires in cytomegalovirus infection. Germline-derived CDR1 and CDR2 are SGHNT and YYREEE (reference sequence). The CDR3 is made up of 13 amino acids. The trim removed 3 bases at V and 8 bases at J, leaving 1 base unmatched. Via MiXCR, TCRdb re-called the reads, giving one row per CDR3 protein. Of more than 150,000 distinct CDR3 sequences listed, around a quarter are singletons. This rearrangement joins TRBV5-4 to TRBJ1-6; 8 bases agree with TRBD1. The material sequenced was PBMCs. This clonotype was obtained from a human donor in good health (CMV status not recorded). Some clones in this sample may be carry-over from other donors' samples. The CDR3 is CASSWTGHSPLHF. CDR3 in DNA: TGTGCCAGCAGCTGGACAGGGCATTCACCCCTCCACTTT.